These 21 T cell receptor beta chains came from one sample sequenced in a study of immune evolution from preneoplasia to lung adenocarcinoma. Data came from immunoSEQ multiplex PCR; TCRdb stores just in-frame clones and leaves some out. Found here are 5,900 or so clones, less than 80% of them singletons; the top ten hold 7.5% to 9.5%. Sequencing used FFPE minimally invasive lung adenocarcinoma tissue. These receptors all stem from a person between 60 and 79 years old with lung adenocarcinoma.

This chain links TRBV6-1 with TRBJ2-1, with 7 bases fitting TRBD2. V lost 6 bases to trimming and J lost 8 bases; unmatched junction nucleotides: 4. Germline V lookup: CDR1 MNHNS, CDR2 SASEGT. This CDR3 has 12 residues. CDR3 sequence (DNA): TGTGCCAGCAGCCTTACTAGCGATGAGCAGTTCTTC. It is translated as CASSLTSDEQFF.

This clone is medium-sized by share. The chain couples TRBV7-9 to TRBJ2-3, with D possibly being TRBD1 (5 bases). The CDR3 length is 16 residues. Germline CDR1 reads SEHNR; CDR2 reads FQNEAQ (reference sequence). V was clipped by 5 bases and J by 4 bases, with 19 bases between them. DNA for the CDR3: TGTGCCAGCAGCGTACAGGCTCACGGTGGGGCAGATACGCAGTATTTT. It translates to CASSVQAHGGADTQYF.

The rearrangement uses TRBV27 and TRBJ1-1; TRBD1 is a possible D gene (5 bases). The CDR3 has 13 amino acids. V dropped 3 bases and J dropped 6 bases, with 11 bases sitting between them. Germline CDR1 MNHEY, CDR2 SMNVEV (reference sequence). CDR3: CASSFGGGAEAFF. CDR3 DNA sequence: TGTGCCAGCAGTTTTGGCGGGGGAGCTGAAGCTTTCTTT.

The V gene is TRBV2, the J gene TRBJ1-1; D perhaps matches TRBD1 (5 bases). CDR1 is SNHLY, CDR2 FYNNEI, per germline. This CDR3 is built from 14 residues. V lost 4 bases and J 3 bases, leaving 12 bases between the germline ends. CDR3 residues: CASSAVGHHTEAFF. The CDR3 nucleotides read TGTGCCAGCAGTGCAGTTGGACATCACACTGAAGCTTTCTTT.

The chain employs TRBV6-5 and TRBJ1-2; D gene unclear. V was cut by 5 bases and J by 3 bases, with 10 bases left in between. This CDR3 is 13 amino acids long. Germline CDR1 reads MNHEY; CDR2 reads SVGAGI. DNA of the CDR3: TGTGCCAGCAGTGGCACAGAAGACTATGGCTACACCTTC. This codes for CASSGTEDYGYTF.

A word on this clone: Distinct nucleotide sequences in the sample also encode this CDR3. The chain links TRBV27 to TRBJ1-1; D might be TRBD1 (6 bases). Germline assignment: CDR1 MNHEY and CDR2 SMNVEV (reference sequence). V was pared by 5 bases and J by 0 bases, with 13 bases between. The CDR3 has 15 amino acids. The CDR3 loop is CASSQTGPVNTEAFF. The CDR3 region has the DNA TGTGCCAGCAGTCAGACAGGTCCTGTGAACACTGAAGCTTTCTTT.

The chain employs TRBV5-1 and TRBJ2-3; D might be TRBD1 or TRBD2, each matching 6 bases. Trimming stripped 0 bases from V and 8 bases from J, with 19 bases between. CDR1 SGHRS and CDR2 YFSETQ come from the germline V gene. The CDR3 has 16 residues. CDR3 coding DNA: TGCGCCAGCAGCTTGGAGGGGGGATTACAGAGTGGTACGCAGTATTTT. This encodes CASSLEGGLQSGTQYF.

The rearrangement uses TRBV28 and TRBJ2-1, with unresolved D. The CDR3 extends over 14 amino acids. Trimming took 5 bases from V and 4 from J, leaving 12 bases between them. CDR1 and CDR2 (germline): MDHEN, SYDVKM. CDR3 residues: CASSTPAGYNEQFF. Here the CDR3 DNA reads TGTGCCAGCAGTACCCCTGCTGGGTACAATGAGCAGTTCTTC.

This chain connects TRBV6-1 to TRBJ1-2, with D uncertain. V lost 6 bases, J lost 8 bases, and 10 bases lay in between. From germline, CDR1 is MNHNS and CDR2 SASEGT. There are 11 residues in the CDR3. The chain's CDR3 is CASSGLEGYTF. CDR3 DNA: TGTGCCAGCAGCGGACTGGAAGGCTACACCTTC.

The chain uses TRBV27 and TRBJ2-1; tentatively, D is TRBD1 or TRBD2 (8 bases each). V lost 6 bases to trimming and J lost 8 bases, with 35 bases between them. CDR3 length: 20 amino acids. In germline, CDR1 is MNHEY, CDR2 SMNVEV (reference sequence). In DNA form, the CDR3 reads TGTGCCAGCAGCCTCTTTGGGACAGGACCGACGGGAGGGCCTAACGATGAGCAGTTCTTC. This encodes CASSLFGTGPTGGPNDEQFF.

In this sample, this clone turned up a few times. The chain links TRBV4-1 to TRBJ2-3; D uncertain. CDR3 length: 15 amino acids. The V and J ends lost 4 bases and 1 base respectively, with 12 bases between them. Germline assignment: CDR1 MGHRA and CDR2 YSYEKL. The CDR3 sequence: CASSPGQTRTDTQYF. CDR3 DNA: TGCGCCAGCAGCCCCGGTCAAACTCGCACAGATACGCAGTATTTT.

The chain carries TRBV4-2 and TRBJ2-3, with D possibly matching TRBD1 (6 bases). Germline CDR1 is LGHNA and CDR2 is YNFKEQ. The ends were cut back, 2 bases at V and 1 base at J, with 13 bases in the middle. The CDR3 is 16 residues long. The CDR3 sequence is CASSQKPGQGTDTQYF. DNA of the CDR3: TGTGCCAGCAGCCAAAAACCGGGACAAGGCACAGATACGCAGTATTTT.

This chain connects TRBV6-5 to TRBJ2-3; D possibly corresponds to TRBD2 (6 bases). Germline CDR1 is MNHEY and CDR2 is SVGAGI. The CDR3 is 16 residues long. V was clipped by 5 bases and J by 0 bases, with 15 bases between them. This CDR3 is CASSNFLASSTDTQYF. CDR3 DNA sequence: TGTGCCAGCAGTAACTTTCTAGCGTCTAGCACAGATACGCAGTATTTT.

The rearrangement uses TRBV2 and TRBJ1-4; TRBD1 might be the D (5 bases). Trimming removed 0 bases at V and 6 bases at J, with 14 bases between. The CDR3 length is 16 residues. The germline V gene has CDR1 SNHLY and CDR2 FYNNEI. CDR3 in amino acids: CASSEAGRVGDEKLFF. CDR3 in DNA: TGTGCCAGCAGTGAAGCGGGGAGGGTGGGGGATGAAAAACTGTTTTTT.

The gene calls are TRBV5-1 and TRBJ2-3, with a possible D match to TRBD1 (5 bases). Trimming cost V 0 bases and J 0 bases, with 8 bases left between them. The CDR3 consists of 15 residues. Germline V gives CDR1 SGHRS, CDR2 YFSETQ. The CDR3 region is CASSLGRASTDTQYF. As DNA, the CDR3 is TGCGCCAGCAGCTTGGGCAGGGCTAGCACAGATACGCAGTATTTT.

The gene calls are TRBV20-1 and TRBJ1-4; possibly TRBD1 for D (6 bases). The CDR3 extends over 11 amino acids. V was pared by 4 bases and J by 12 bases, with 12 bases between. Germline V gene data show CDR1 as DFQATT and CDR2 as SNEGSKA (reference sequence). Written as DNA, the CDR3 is TGCAGTGCTATGGTTTGGGGGCAACTGTTTTTT. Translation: CSAMVWGQLFF.

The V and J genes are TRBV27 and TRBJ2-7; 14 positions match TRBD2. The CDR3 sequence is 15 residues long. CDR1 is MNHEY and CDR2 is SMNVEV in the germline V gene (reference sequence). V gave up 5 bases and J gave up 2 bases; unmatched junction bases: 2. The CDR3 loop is CASSRLAGGPYEQYF. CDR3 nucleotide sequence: TGTGCCAGCAGTAGACTAGCGGGAGGGCCCTACGAGCAGTACTTC.

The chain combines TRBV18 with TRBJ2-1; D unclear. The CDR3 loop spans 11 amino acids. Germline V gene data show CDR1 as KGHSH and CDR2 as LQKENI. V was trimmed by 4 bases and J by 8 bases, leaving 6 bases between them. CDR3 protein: CASSRTDEQFF. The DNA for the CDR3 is TGTGCCAGCTCACGAACGGATGAGCAGTTCTTC.

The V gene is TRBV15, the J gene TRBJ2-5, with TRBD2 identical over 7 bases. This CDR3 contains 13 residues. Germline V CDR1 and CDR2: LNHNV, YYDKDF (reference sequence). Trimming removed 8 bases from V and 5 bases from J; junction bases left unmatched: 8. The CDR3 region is CATGRDGRETQYF. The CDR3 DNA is TGTGCCACCGGCCGGGACGGGAGGGAGACCCAGTACTTC.

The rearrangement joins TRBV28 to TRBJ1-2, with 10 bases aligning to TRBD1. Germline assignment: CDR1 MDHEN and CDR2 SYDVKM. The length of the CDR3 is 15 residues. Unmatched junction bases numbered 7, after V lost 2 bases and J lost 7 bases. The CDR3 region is CASSLTGTGVGGYTF. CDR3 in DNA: TGTGCCAGCAGTTTAACCGGGACAGGGGTCGGTGGCTACACCTTC.

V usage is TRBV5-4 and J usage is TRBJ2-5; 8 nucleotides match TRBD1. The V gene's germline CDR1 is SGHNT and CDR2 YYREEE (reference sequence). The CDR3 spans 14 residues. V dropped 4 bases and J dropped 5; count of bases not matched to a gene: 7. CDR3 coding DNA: TGTGCCAGCAGCCCGGACAGGGTGGTCGAGACCCAGTACTTC. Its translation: CASSPDRVVETQYF. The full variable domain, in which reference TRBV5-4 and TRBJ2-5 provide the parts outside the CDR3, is ETGVTQSPTHLIKTRGQQVTLRCSSQSGHNTVSWYQQALGQGPQFIFQYYREEENGRGNFPPRFSGLQFPNYSSELNVNALELDDSALYLCASSPDRVVETQYFGPGTRLLVL.